One and the same sample provided the 9 T cell receptor beta chains below, sequenced in a study of spatial heterogeneity in lung cancer. No antigen has been assigned to these receptors. Regarding the study as a whole: How many expanded intratumoral alpha and beta TCRs were present tracked the tumor mutation count, which was a count of nonsynonymous mutations.

TCRdb re-called the 5' RACE reads with MiXCR, one entry per CDR3 protein. The table lists 15,000 to 20,000 distinct CDR3 sequences, 7% of them singletons, with 20% to 25% in the top ten. Time point given: sample taken at primary tumor resection. The source material was lung tumor tissue, sampled at surgery. The origin of the receptors is a female donor with early-stage non-small cell lung cancer.

V gene TRBV28 combines with J gene TRBJ1-6; TRBD1 matches 7 bases. This CDR3 is built from 14 residues. Germline V gives CDR1 MDHEN, CDR2 SYDVKM. Losses at the gene ends were 6 bases for V and 9 bases for J; bases not matched to a gene: 8. This CDR3 is CASSPGQRSSPLHF. In DNA form, the CDR3 reads TGTGCCAGCAGCCCGGGACAGCGAAGTTCACCCCTCCACTTT.

This clonotype has a handful of counts. The V gene is TRBV29-1, the J gene TRBJ2-3; D is possibly TRBD2 (5 bases). The CDR3 spans 12 residues. Trimming stripped 3 bases from V and 4 bases from J, with 8 bases between. The V gene's germline CDR1 is SQVTM and CDR2 ANQGSEA. Here the CDR3 reads CSVELASDTQYF. DNA of the CDR3: TGCAGCGTTGAGCTAGCCTCAGATACGCAGTATTTT.

This clonotype was seen repeatedly, ten times or more. The chain combines TRBV5-1 with TRBJ1-1; 7 bases map to TRBD1. With V trimmed by 5 bases and J by 1 base, 5 bases remained unmatched. This CDR3 spans 14 amino acids. CDR1 SGHRS and CDR2 YFSETQ come from the germline V gene. In DNA form, the CDR3 reads TGCGCCAGCAGGGCCGGGACAGCGAACACTGAAGCTTTCTTT. Its protein product is CASRAGTANTEAFF.

This clonotype was observed many times. The chain has TRBV20-1 and TRBJ2-7, with D perhaps matching TRBD2 (7 bases). Trimming cost V 4 bases and J 3 bases, with 19 bases left between them. The CDR3 length is 15 residues. Germline-derived CDR1 and CDR2 are DFQATT and SNEGSKA (reference sequence). CDR3 region: CSATSTAGAYYEQYF. The CDR3 DNA reads as TGCAGTGCTACCTCCACGGCGGGGGCTTACTACGAGCAGTACTTC.

This clonotype was seen ten or more times. The rearrangement joins TRBV29-1 to TRBJ2-7; TRBD1 might be the D (5 bases). V was cut by 4 bases and J by 4 bases, with 11 bases left in between. Germline CDR1 SQVTM, CDR2 ANQGSEA. CDR3 length: 12 amino acids. Written as DNA, the CDR3 is TGCAGCGTTGGGAATCAGGGATACGAGCAGTACTTC. Its translation is CSVGNQGYEQYF.

This clonotype was picked up many times. Here the CDR3 reads CASRGSYQPQHF. In nucleotides, the CDR3 is TGTGCCAGCAGGGGTTCGTATCAGCCCCAGCATTTT. The chain uses TRBV28 and TRBJ1-5; D gene uncertain. Trimming cost V 6 bases and J 5 bases, with 8 bases left between them. CDR3 length equals 12 residues. The germline V gene encodes CDR1 MDHEN and CDR2 SYDVKM.

Within the sample, this clonotype is medium-sized. The chain recombines TRBV29-1 with TRBJ2-2, with D unresolved. Germline CDR1 is SQVTM and CDR2 is ANQGSEA. This CDR3 spans 15 amino acids. Between the trimmed V and J ends, which lost 6 bases and 4 bases, there was a span of 18 bases. CDR3 loop: CSVKIASPSTGELFF. CDR3 coding DNA: TGCAGCGTCAAGATAGCTTCACCGTCCACCGGGGAGCTGTTTTTT.

The table lists this clonotype with many counts. The chain combines TRBV4-2 with TRBJ2-1; TRBD2 aligns across 7 bases. J was trimmed by 7 bases and V by 1 base; bases with no gene match: 13. From germline, CDR1 is LGHNA and CDR2 YNFKEQ. The CDR3 consists of 17 residues. CDR3 residues: CASSQGAGPPSTNEQFF. As DNA, the CDR3 is TGTGCCAGCAGCCAAGGAGCGGGGCCACCTAGTACAAATGAGCAGTTCTTC.

In this sample, this clonotype turned up many times. The chain uses TRBV12-3 or TRBV12-4 and TRBJ2-5, with a weak D call TRBD1 (6 bases). The CDR3 covers 14 residues. V lost 6 bases and J lost 5, with 16 bases in between. CDR3 sequence (DNA): TGTGCCAGCAGCCCCGGGACGCAGGGGGAGACCCAGTACTTC. It is translated as CASSPGTQGETQYF.